These 17 T cell receptor beta chains were sequenced from one sample in a study of blood T cell repertoires in COVID-19. Produced via immunoSEQ multiplex PCR; TCRdb's table is partial and in-frame only. The sample contains around 100,000 clones, around 90% of which appear only once. The sample was peripheral blood. The receptors stem from an elderly woman in a cohort sampled during active COVID-19.

J is TRBJ1-4 and V is TRBV12-5, with 7 bases aligning to TRBD1. This CDR3 has 14 residues. The V gene end was trimmed by 6 bases and the J gene end by 4 bases; junction bases not matched to a gene: 5. Germline CDR1 LGHNT, CDR2 FRNRAP. CDR3 nucleotides: TGTGCTAGTGGCCCGGGACAGAATAATGAAAAACTGTTTTTT. This encodes CASGPGQNNEKLFF.

This sequence joins TRBV4-2 and TRBJ1-2, with a possible D match to TRBD1 (5 bases). Between the trimmed V and J ends, which lost 0 bases and 8 bases, there was a span of 22 bases. In germline, CDR1 is LGHNA, CDR2 YNFKEQ. The CDR3 is 17 residues long. The CDR3 region is CASSQDALPGSQGGYTF. CDR3 DNA: TGTGCCAGCAGCCAAGACGCCCTCCCAGGGTCTCAGGGAGGCTACACCTTC.

In DNA form, the CDR3 reads TGTGCCAGCAGAGTTTACCGGGGAGATACGCAGTATTTT. Its protein is CASRVYRGDTQYF. This chain connects TRBV2 to TRBJ2-3; TRBD2 might be the D (5 bases). From germline, CDR1 is SNHLY and CDR2 FYNNEI. Between the trimmed V and J ends, which lost 6 bases and 5 bases, there was a span of 12 bases. The CDR3 extends over 13 amino acids.

The genes are TRBV27 and TRBJ2-1; D not resolved. CDR1 and CDR2 from the germline V gene are MNHEY and SMNVEV (reference sequence). This CDR3 has 14 amino acids. Trimming took 0 bases from V and 10 from J, leaving 13 bases between them. CDR3: CASSLSLVAPEQFF. The CDR3 nucleotides are TGTGCCAGCAGTTTATCGTTGGTAGCCCCCGAGCAGTTCTTC.

The chain recombines TRBV19 with TRBJ1-2; D call uncertain. Germline lookup yields CDR1 LNHDA and CDR2 SQIVND (reference sequence). The CDR3 runs 14 residues. V shed 2 bases and J shed 3 bases, with 10 bases lying between them. The CDR3 DNA is TGTGCCAGTAGTATACCCCCGGGATACTATGGCTACACCTTC. This gives the protein CASSIPPGYYGYTF. Full variable domain (rest looked up from reference TRBV19 and TRBJ1-2): DGGITQSPKYLFRKEGQNVTLSCEQNLNHDAMYWYRQDPGQGLRLIYYSQIVNDFQKGDIAEGYSVSREKKESFPLTVTSAQKNPTAFYLCASSIPPGYYGYTFGSGTRLTVV.

The V call is TRBV10-2, the J call TRBJ2-7; no definite D call. This CDR3 has 15 amino acids. Germline V gene lookup returns CDR1 WSHSY and CDR2 SAAADI. V was pared by 2 bases and J by 2 bases, with 13 bases between. The chain's CDR3 is CASSEVPNFAYEQYF. CDR3 DNA: TGCGCCAGCAGTGAGGTTCCCAATTTTGCCTACGAGCAGTACTTC.

The J gene is TRBJ2-7, the V gene TRBV19, with 10 bases identical to TRBD1. Germline loops: CDR1 LNHDA, CDR2 SQIVND (reference sequence). V lost 7 bases and J lost 3; bases outside the gene matches: 3. The CDR3 is 13 residues long. CDR3 protein: CASTGTGDYEQYF. The CDR3 nucleotides read TGTGCCAGTACTGGGACAGGGGACTACGAGCAGTACTTC.

This chain connects TRBV3-1 (or the pseudogene TRBV3-2) to TRBJ2-7; D is uncertain. Germline CDR1 is LGHDT and CDR2 is YNNKEL (reference sequence). The length of the CDR3 is 13 residues. Trimming stripped 3 bases from V and 1 base from J, with 7 bases between. The CDR3 loop reads CASSHSGSYEQYF. The CDR3 region has the DNA TGTGCCAGCAGCCACTCGGGTTCCTACGAGCAGTACTTC.

The chain combines TRBV19 with TRBJ2-7; 10 positions agree with TRBD1. Germline trimming cut 6 bases from V and 5 bases from J; bases unmatched to any gene: 19. Looked up from germline, CDR1 is LNHDA and CDR2 is SQIVND (reference sequence). The CDR3 extends over 18 amino acids. In DNA form, the CDR3 reads TGTGCCAGTAGCCTCGGGACAGGGGCTCGTCGGGTCTTGAACGAGCAGTACTTC. Protein product: CASSLGTGARRVLNEQYF.

The CDR3 loop reads CASSDTGAGNTIYF. The DNA of the CDR3 is TGTGCCAGCAGCGACACAGGGGCTGGAAACACCATATATTTT. The gene calls are TRBV7-9 and TRBJ1-3, with TRBD1 identical over 7 bases. Germline V CDR1 and CDR2: SEHNR, FQNEAQ (reference sequence). V lost 5 bases, J lost 2 bases, and 3 bases stayed unmatched. The CDR3 has 14 amino acids.

The chain joins TRBV27 to TRBJ1-4, with 12 positions matching TRBD1. The CDR3 has 15 amino acids. Germline assignment: CDR1 MNHEY and CDR2 SMNVEV (reference sequence). V was pared by 3 bases and J by 10 bases, with 6 bases of the junction left unmatched. CDR3 DNA sequence: TGTGCCAGCAGTTTTGCGGGACAGGGGGCCGGAAAACTGTTTTTT. Its protein product is CASSFAGQGAGKLFF.

This clone came up once. The V call is TRBV28, the J call TRBJ2-7, with 7 bases fitting TRBD1. The germline V gene encodes CDR1 MDHEN and CDR2 SYDVKM. The J segment lost 9 bases and the V segment lost 6 bases, leaving 14 bases of the junction unmatched. This CDR3 spans 14 amino acids. The CDR3 loop reads CASRRTGIPLGQYF. The CDR3 coding sequence is TGTGCCAGCAGGCGGACAGGAATCCCACTAGGGCAGTACTTC. The entire variable domain, with the rest obtained from reference TRBV28 and TRBJ2-7, is as follows: DVKVTQSSRYLVKRTGEKVFLECVQDMDHENMFWYRQDPGLGLRLIYFSYDVKMKEKGDIPEGYSVSREKKERFSLILESASTNQTSMYLCASRRTGIPLGQYFGPGTRLTVT.

This clone was counted once. In DNA, the CDR3 is TGTGCCAGCAGGGGACAGGGGGGCCCATACGAGCAGTACTTC. Its protein is CASRGQGGPYEQYF. The J gene is TRBJ2-7, the V gene TRBV28; 11 bases agree with TRBD1. This CDR3 has 14 amino acids. The junction had 5 bases not matched to a gene; V was cut back by 6 bases and J by 4 bases. The germline V gene has CDR1 MDHEN and CDR2 SYDVKM.

The chain is built from TRBV27 and TRBJ2-2, with 7 bases that match TRBD2. The CDR3 runs to 17 residues. In germline, CDR1 is MNHEY, CDR2 SMNVEV (reference sequence). V dropped 5 bases and J dropped 2; count of bases not matched to a gene: 11. The CDR3: CASSPLGGGRNTGELFF. CDR3 sequence (DNA): TGTGCCAGCAGTCCACTCGGCGGCGGGAGAAACACCGGGGAGCTGTTTTTT.

This clone showed up just a few times. This chain links TRBV10-1 with TRBJ2-7, with D possibly being TRBD2 (6 bases). Germline V gene lookup returns CDR1 WNHNN and CDR2 SYGVQD (reference sequence). Trimming removed 6 bases at V and 3 bases at J, with 15 bases between. The length of the CDR3 is 14 residues. CDR3 loop: CASSFSGDRYEQYF. Written as DNA, the CDR3 is TGCGCCAGCAGCTTCTCGGGGGATCGCTACGAGCAGTACTTC.

The CDR3 region has the DNA TGTGCCAGCAGTCTCGCCGGGACTAGCTACAATGAGCAGTTCTTC. It codes for CASSLAGTSYNEQFF. The rearrangement joins TRBV6-5 to TRBJ2-1, with 8 bases fitting TRBD2. The CDR3 runs 15 residues. The trim removed 5 bases at V and 3 bases at J, leaving 6 bases unmatched. The germline V gene has CDR1 MNHEY and CDR2 SVGAGI.

The V call is TRBV27, the J call TRBJ1-2; D is unresolved. CDR1 and CDR2 from the germline V gene are MNHEY and SMNVEV (reference sequence). Trimming shortened V by 5 bases and J by 6 bases, and 10 bases separated the two germline ends. The CDR3 consists of 12 residues. The DNA for the CDR3 is TGTGCCAGCAGTACTGGAGCCAATGGCTACACCTTC. The encoded protein is CASSTGANGYTF.